Ten or more counts support the clone carrying this TCR beta chain. As it was prepared, the TCRbeta library received unique molecular identifiers. TCRdb called the PCR reads again in MiXCR, with one record for every CDR3 protein. This sample has around 400,000 distinct CDR3 sequences; approximately 20% occur once, and the top ten carry approximately 3.9%. This record belongs to a study of T-cell reconstitution after alpha-beta-depleted transplantation in children. Germline CDR1 is SQVTM and CDR2 is ANQGSEA. V lost 6 bases, J lost 1 base, and 15 bases lay in between. CDR3 length: 14 residues. This sample comprised PBMCs from the stem cell graft donor, obtained from the stem cell graft. This sequence joins TRBV29-1 and TRBJ1-1; D gene unclear. The clonotype was recovered from a human donor who donated a stem cell graft to a child with acute myeloid leukemia. In nucleotides, the CDR3 is TGCAGCGTCGCCCCCCGGGCCGCGAACACTGAAGCTTTCTTT. Translation: CSVAPRAANTEAFF.